Sequencing of this T cell receptor (beta chain) was carried out in a study of shared clonotypes between healthy human individuals. This CDR3 comprises 13 residues. Germline CDR1 SGDLS, CDR2 YYNGEE. The V and J ends lost 3 bases and 6 bases, in that order; junction bases with no gene match: 3. Only CD45RO-negative cells positively selected for CCR7 counted as naive CD8 cells, so terminally differentiated effector memory CD45RA+ cells were excluded. This clone was counted a single time. Its specificity is unknown. Sequenced by immunoSEQ multiplex PCR; TCRdb stores in-frame clones only, minus some. The table records about 2.1 million clones, approximately 94% of them present only once. Study results and caveats: In contrast to clonotypes shared by all four donors, non-shared clonotypes had lower generation probabilities. The authors expected sequencing depth to affect clonotype sharing among donors. Inspection by rarefaction showed sorted-subset sequencing to be incomplete despite large depth.

The sequence was collected from a man between 18 and 35 years old in good health. Some clones in this sample may be carry-over from other donors' samples. This sequence joins TRBV9 and TRBJ2-1; TRBD2 agrees at 7 bases. Sequenced input: naive CD8+ T cells from PBMCs. DNA of the CDR3: TGTGCCAGCAGCGAGGGACTACCCAATGAGCAGTTCTTC. Protein product: CASSEGLPNEQFF.